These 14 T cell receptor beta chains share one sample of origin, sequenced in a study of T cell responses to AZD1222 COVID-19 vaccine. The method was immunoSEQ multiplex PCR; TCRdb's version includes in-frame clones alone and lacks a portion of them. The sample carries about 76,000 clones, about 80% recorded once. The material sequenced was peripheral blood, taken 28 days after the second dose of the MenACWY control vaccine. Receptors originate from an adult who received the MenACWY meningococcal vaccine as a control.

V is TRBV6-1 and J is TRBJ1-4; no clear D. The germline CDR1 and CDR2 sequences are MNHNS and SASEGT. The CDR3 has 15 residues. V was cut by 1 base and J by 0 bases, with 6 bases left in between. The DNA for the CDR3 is TGTGCCAGCAGTGAAGTCGTCGCAACTAATGAAAAACTGTTTTTT. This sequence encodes CASSEVVATNEKLFF.

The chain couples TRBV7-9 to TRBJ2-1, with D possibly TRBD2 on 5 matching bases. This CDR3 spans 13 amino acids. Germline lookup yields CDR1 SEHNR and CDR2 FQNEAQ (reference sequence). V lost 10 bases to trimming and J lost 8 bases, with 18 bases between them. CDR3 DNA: TGTGCCATCCAGCTCGGAGGCAACCATGAGCAGTTCTTC. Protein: CAIQLGGNHEQFF.

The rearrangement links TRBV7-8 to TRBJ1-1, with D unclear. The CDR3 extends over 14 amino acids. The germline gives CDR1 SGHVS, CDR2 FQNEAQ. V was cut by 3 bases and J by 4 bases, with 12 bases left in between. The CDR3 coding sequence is TGTGCCAGCAGCTTTGGGGTCTTTGGCACTGAAGCTTTCTTT. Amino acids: CASSFGVFGTEAFF.

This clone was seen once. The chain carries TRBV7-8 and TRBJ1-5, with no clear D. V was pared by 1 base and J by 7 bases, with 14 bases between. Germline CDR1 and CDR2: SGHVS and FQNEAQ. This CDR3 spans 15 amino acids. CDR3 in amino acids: CASSLVRESGQPQHF. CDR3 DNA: TGTGCCAGCAGCTTAGTGAGGGAGTCGGGACAGCCCCAGCATTTT.

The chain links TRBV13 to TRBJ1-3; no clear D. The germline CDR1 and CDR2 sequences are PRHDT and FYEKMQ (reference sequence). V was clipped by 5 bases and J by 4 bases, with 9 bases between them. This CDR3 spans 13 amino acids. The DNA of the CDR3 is TGTGCCAGCAGCACAACAACAGGAAACACCATATATTTT. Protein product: CASSTTTGNTIYF.

As DNA, the CDR3 is TGCGATCCGACCCGTCGGGGCTACACCTTC. This translates into CDPTRRGYTF. The rearrangement uses TRBV20-1 and TRBJ1-2; D call uncertain. From germline, CDR1 is DFQATT and CDR2 SNEGSKA (reference sequence). This CDR3 comprises 10 residues.

The CDR3 spells CSASLREGRYTQYF. The CDR3 coding sequence is TGCAGTGCTAGTTTGCGGGAGGGCCGCTATACGCAGTATTTT. The V gene is TRBV20-1, the J gene TRBJ2-3, with 9 bases aligning to TRBD2. V gave up 3 bases and J gave up 7 bases; unmatched junction bases: 8. Germline lookup yields CDR1 DFQATT and CDR2 SNEGSKA (reference sequence). This CDR3 comprises 14 residues.

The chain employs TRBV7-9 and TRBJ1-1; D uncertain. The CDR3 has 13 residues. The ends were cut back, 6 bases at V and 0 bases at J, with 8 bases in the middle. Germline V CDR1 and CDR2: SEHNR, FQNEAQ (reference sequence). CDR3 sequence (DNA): TGTGCCAGCAGGAGCGGGATGAACACTGAAGCTTTCTTT. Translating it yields CASRSGMNTEAFF.

This CDR3 reads CASSTTGTRTGELFF. Written as DNA, the CDR3 is TGTGCCAGTAGTACGACAGGTACAAGGACCGGGGAGCTGTTTTTT. This chain joins TRBV19 and TRBJ2-2, with D tentatively TRBD1 (6 bases). Between the trimmed V and J ends, which lost 4 bases and 5 bases, there was a span of 14 bases. This CDR3 contains 15 residues. Per germline, CDR1 LNHDA and CDR2 SQIVND (reference sequence).

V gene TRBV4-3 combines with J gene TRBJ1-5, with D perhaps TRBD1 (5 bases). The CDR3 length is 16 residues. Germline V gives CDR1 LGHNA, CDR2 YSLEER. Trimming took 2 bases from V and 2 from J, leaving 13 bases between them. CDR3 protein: CASSQSWGEGNQPQHF. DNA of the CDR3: TGCGCCAGCAGCCAAAGCTGGGGGGAGGGCAATCAGCCCCAGCATTTT.

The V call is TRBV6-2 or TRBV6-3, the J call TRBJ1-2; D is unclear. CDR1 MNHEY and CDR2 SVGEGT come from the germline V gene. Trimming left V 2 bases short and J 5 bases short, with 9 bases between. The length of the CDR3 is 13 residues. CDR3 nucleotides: TGTGCCAGCAGTTACCCTTTACTTTATGGCTACACCTTC. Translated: CASSYPLLYGYTF.

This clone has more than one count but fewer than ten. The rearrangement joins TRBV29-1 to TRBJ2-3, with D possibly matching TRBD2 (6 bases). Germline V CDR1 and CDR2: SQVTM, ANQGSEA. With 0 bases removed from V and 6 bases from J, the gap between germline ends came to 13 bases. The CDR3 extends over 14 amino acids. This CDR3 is CSVEDISAGDTQYF. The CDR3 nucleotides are TGCAGCGTTGAAGATATCAGCGCGGGGGATACGCAGTATTTT.

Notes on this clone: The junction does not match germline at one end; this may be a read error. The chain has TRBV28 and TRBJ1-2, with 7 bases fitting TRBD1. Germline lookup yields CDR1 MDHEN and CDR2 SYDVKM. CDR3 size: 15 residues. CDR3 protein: CASSLSIGGLKGYTF. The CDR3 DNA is TGTGCCAGCAGCTTATCTATAGGGGGCTTAAAGGGCTACACCTTC.

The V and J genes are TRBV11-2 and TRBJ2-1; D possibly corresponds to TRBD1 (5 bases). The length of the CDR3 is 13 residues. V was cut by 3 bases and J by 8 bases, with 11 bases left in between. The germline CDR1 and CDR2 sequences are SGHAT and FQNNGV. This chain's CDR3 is CASSLTVSHEQFF. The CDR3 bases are TGTGCCAGCAGCTTGACAGTTTCCCATGAGCAGTTCTTC. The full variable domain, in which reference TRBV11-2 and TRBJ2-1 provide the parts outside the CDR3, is EAGVAQSPRYKIIEKRQSVAFWCNPISGHATLYWYQQILGQGPKLLIQFQNNGVVDDSQLPKDRFSAERLKGVDSTLKIQPAKLEDSAVYLCASSLTVSHEQFFGPGTRLTVL.